This is a list of T cell receptor beta chains from one sample in a study of brain T cells in children with intractable seizures. The repertoire was sequenced with immunoSEQ multiplex PCR; TCRdb's copy has only in-frame clones and lacks some. The sample carries about 340,000 clones, roughly 93% recorded once. Specimen: peripheral blood, collected about 5 months after surgery. The receptors were sampled from a boy under three years old with tuberous sclerosis and intractable seizures. The CDR3 runs from the conserved cysteine through the conserved F or W. Each record gives: D gene, J gene, V gene, CDR3 DNA, CDR3 protein. The D gene is left open where the match is weak.

d_call: -
j_call: TRBJ1-5
v_call: TRBV28
cdr3_nt: TGTGCCAGCAGTTTTGAAGGGATAGGTCAGCCCCAGCATTTT
cdr3_aa: CASSFEGIGQPQHF

d_call: TRBD2
j_call: TRBJ2-7
v_call: TRBV9
cdr3_nt: TGTGCCAGCAGCCCGCGACTAGCGGGCCACTACGAGCAGTACTTC
cdr3_aa: CASSPRLAGHYEQYF

d_call: TRBD1
j_call: TRBJ1-3
v_call: TRBV7-3
cdr3_nt: TGTGCCAGCAGCAGACAGGGGAAGTCAGGAAACACCATATATTTT
cdr3_aa: CASSRQGKSGNTIYF

d_call: -
j_call: TRBJ1-5
v_call: TRBV9
cdr3_nt: TGTGCCAGAGGCCGGGGGGGCCAAACAATGGGGCAGCCCCAGCATTTT
cdr3_aa: CARGRGGQTMGQPQHF

d_call: -
j_call: TRBJ2-5
v_call: TRBV9
cdr3_nt: TGTGCCAGCAGCGTAGATGGCAGTCCGGTTCAAGAGACCCAGTACTTC
cdr3_aa: CASSVDGSPVQETQYF

d_call: -
j_call: TRBJ1-3
v_call: TRBV27
cdr3_nt: TGTGCCAGCAGTTTATCGGGCAGGGGTGCGGGTGGAAACACCATATATTTT
cdr3_aa: CASSLSGRGAGGNTIYF

d_call: TRBD1
j_call: TRBJ1-3
v_call: TRBV6-6
cdr3_nt: TGTGCCAGCAGCCTAAAGGACAGGGGCTACCTCGGTAGCTCTGGAAACACCATATATTTT
cdr3_aa: CASSLKDRGYLGSSGNTIYF

d_call: -
j_call: TRBJ1-2
v_call: TRBV10-3
cdr3_nt: TGTGCCATCAGTGAGTGGATGGGCTATGGCTACACCTTC
cdr3_aa: CAISEWMGYGYTF

d_call: TRBD2
j_call: TRBJ2-2
v_call: TRBV7-9
cdr3_nt: TGTGCCAGCAGACTCACGTGGGCGGGAGGACTCACCGGGGAGCTGTTTTTT
cdr3_aa: CASRLTWAGGLTGELFF

d_call: -
j_call: TRBJ1-1
v_call: TRBV19
cdr3_nt: TGTGCCAGTAGTGACAGGATGAACACTGAAGCTTTCTTT
cdr3_aa: CASSDRMNTEAFF

d_call: TRBD2
j_call: TRBJ2-1
v_call: TRBV30
cdr3_nt: TGTGCCTACGGGACTAGCGGCAACAATGAGCAGTTCTTC
cdr3_aa: CAYGTSGNNEQFF

d_call: TRBD2
j_call: TRBJ2-7
v_call: TRBV7-2
cdr3_nt: TGTGCCAGCAGCGGGACTAGCGGGAGTTACGAGCAGTACTTC
cdr3_aa: CASSGTSGSYEQYF